This section outlines one T cell receptor (beta chain) sequence together with its context. This sample is part of a study of blood T cell repertoires in COVID-19. Across the whole study: Collection of acute and convalescent COVID-19 samples took place in the United States, Italy and Spain. PBMCs, B-cell-depleted T cells, or T cells provided the cDNA or gDNA that made up the material.

Original methodology: Researchers report that nucleated cell counts were estimated from reference gene primer amplification. Using immunoSEQ multiplex PCR, the repertoire was profiled, and TCRdb retains in-frame clones only, with some absent. That table gives V, J and clone size, and the DNA gave D and trimming. The table shows about 220,000 clones, with about 86% occurring only once. Sequenced material: peripheral blood. This clonotype was sampled from a woman younger than 45 who had recovered from COVID-19.

This CDR3 reads CASSHSGNTGELFF. The DNA for the CDR3 is TGTGCCAGTAGTCACAGCGGGAACACCGGGGAGCTGTTTTTT. The chain links TRBV19 to TRBJ2-2, with TRBD2 as a possible D gene (5 bases). CDR1 and CDR2 from the germline V gene are LNHDA and SQIVND (reference sequence). The CDR3 has 14 residues. Trimming shortened V by 5 bases and J by 1 base, and 8 bases separated the two germline ends.